Following are 32 T cell receptor beta chains from one sample sequenced in a study of naive and memory T cell subsets. Both TRBC1 and TRBC2 were covered by a beta constant-region primer of two equimolar oligonucleotides. The ligated cDNA underwent four PCR rounds using SP2 and nested alpha and beta constant-region primers. TCRdb ran MiXCR on the UMI-ligation and nested PCR reads and lists one entry per CDR3 protein. The sample carries some 31,000 distinct CDR3 sequences, about 18% recorded once. Sequencing was carried out using effector memory CD4+ T cells from blood. Indicated subset: effector memory, CD45RA- CD27-. Receptor source: a human donor in good health.

This clonotype was seen only a few times. This chain uses TRBV30 with TRBJ1-4; 7 bases map to TRBD1. CDR3 length equals 16 residues. The trim removed 0 bases at V and 4 bases at J, leaving 8 bases unmatched. Germline V CDR1 and CDR2: GTSNPN, SVGIG (reference sequence). The CDR3 sequence: CAWSVPGGGYNEKLFF. CDR3 in DNA: TGTGCCTGGAGTGTACCTGGAGGGGGCTATAATGAAAAACTGTTTTTT.

This chain links TRBV6-5 with TRBJ2-5; D tentatively fits TRBD1 or TRBD2 (7 bases each). Germline CDR1 MNHEY, CDR2 SVGAGI. The CDR3 consists of 14 residues. The germline V and J ends were trimmed by 2 bases and 5 bases, with 12 bases remaining between them. CDR3 amino acids: CASSYPGGGETQYF. The CDR3 nucleotides read TGTGCCAGCAGTTACCCAGGGGGAGGGGAGACCCAGTACTTC.

This clonotype showed up just a few times. The chain recombines TRBV28 with TRBJ2-5; 7 nucleotides agree with TRBD2. CDR1 and CDR2 (germline): MDHEN, SYDVKM. The CDR3 totals 16 residues. J lost 9 bases, V lost 5 bases, and 18 bases had no gene match. The DNA of the CDR3 is TGTGCCAGCAGTCCCCTCGGACGTGCGCGGGGGATAGCCCAGTACTTC. Its translation is CASSPLGRARGIAQYF.

Many counts were recorded for this clonotype. This chain uses TRBV28 with TRBJ2-4; D gene unclear. V shed 4 bases and J shed 3 bases, with 10 bases lying between them. CDR1 MDHEN and CDR2 SYDVKM come from the germline V gene. The CDR3 sequence is 14 residues long. The CDR3 DNA reads as TGTGCCAGCAGTTCCCGGGTTTTCAAAAACATTCAGTACTTC. Amino acids: CASSSRVFKNIQYF.

The J gene is TRBJ2-3, the V gene TRBV20-1; 8 bases fit TRBD2. Germline loops: CDR1 DFQATT, CDR2 SNEGSKA (reference sequence). This CDR3 region has 12 residues. V shed 8 bases and J 4 bases; nucleotides not matched to a gene: 5. The CDR3 region is CSLTSDSDTQYF. CDR3 nucleotides: TGCAGTCTGACTAGCGACTCAGATACGCAGTATTTT.

In this sample, this clonotype turned up a few times. This chain uses TRBV18 with TRBJ2-4; a weak D match, TRBD1 (5 bases). The CDR3 runs to 13 residues. CDR1 KGHSH and CDR2 LQKENI come from the germline V gene. Deletions cut 6 bases from V and 7 bases from J, with 13 bases between. In nucleotides, the CDR3 is TGTGCCAGCTCTGACAGCGTTAGGAACATTCAGTACTTC. Protein sequence: CASSDSVRNIQYF.

Many counts were recorded for this clonotype. The genes are TRBV7-2 and TRBJ2-7, with D unresolved. Trimming left V 3 bases short and J 7 bases short, with 13 bases between. The CDR3 consists of 13 residues. Germline CDR1 reads SGHTA; CDR2 reads FQGNSA. CDR3 sequence reads: CASSFPGNLEQYF. In nucleotides, the CDR3 is TGTGCCAGCAGCTTTCCAGGCAACCTTGAGCAGTACTTC.

The J gene is TRBJ2-1, the V gene TRBV11-2; 12 nucleotides align to TRBD2. Trimming at V came to 5 bases and at J to 3 bases, leaving 8 bases not matched to a gene. The CDR3 contains 17 residues. The germline gives CDR1 SGHAT, CDR2 FQNNGV. The CDR3 region has the DNA TGTGCCAGCAGCCCCAAACCGACTAGCGGGAGCTACAATGAGCAGTTCTTC. This sequence encodes CASSPKPTSGSYNEQFF.

Regarding this clonotype: A junction end diverges from the germline sequence, so it may reflect a read error. The chain is built from TRBV7-7 and TRBJ2-1; TRBD1 aligns across 8 bases. Per the germline V gene, CDR1 is SSHAT and CDR2 is FNYEAQ (reference sequence). This CDR3 has 15 amino acids. The CDR3 bases are TGTGCTAGCAGCATCGACAGGGGATCCTACAATGAGCAGTTCTTC. It encodes CASSIDRGSYNEQFF.

The J gene is TRBJ2-2, the V gene TRBV20-1; D possibly uses TRBD1 or TRBD2 (6 bases each). The V and J ends lost 1 base and 6 bases respectively, with 18 bases between them. The CDR3 is 16 residues long. Per germline, CDR1 DFQATT and CDR2 SNEGSKA (reference sequence). CDR3 sequence: CSARGGGRYVSGELFF. The CDR3 DNA reads as TGCAGTGCTAGAGGAGGGGGGAGATATGTATCCGGGGAGCTGTTTTTT.

Many counts were recorded for this clonotype. This sequence joins TRBV5-1 and TRBJ2-2; D is unclear. Germline V gene sequence: CDR1 SGHRS, CDR2 YFSETQ. The CDR3 runs to 13 residues. V dropped 4 bases and J dropped 0 bases, with 4 bases sitting between them. The CDR3 coding sequence is TGCGCCAGCAGCCAGTCGAACACCGGGGAGCTGTTTTTT. This encodes CASSQSNTGELFF. Using reference TRBV5-1 and TRBJ2-2 for the parts outside the CDR3, the full variable domain is KAGVTQTPRYLIKTRGQQVTLSCSPISGHRSVSWYQQTPGQGLQFLFEYFSETQRNKGNFPGRFSGRQFSNSRSEMNVSTLELGDSALYLCASSQSNTGELFFGEGSRLTVL.

The V gene is TRBV7-2, the J gene TRBJ2-7; 7 positions match TRBD1. The ends lost 1 base at V and 3 bases at J; junction bases unmatched: 0. Germline V gene sequence: CDR1 SGHTA, CDR2 FQGNSA. The CDR3 totals 13 residues. CDR3 in amino acids: CASSLDRGYEQYF. CDR3 sequence (DNA): TGTGCCAGCAGCTTAGACAGGGGCTACGAGCAGTACTTC.

The chain carries TRBV28 and TRBJ2-2; TRBD2 agrees at 12 bases. CDR3 length equals 17 residues. Germline values: CDR1 MDHEN, CDR2 SYDVKM. V shed 6 bases and J 6 bases; nucleotides not matched to a gene: 11. CDR3 DNA sequence: TGTGCCAGCAGCTTACCACGACTAGCGGGAGCTGCCGGGGAGCTGTTTTTT. Its protein is CASSLPRLAGAAGELFF.

A single count supports this clonotype. V is TRBV28 and J is TRBJ2-3; D uncertain. Trimming shortened V by 3 bases and J by 5 bases, and 15 bases separated the two germline ends. This CDR3 is built from 15 residues. Germline V gene lookup returns CDR1 MDHEN and CDR2 SYDVKM. The CDR3 DNA reads as TGTGCCAGCAGTTTTGAAGGGTCACTATTAGATACGCAGTATTTT. Translated: CASSFEGSLLDTQYF.

The V and J genes are TRBV5-1 and TRBJ1-1; D is uncertain. In germline, CDR1 is SGHRS, CDR2 YFSETQ. Trimming pared 9 bases from V and 1 base from J, leaving 16 bases between. The CDR3 totals 14 residues. The CDR3 is CATRVMEENTEAFF. CDR3 nucleotides: TGCGCCACAAGGGTGATGGAAGAGAACACTGAAGCTTTCTTT.

This rearrangement joins TRBV7-8 to TRBJ2-3; D is tentatively TRBD1 or TRBD2 (6 bases each). CDR1 is SGHVS and CDR2 is FQNEAQ in the germline V gene. The CDR3 is 17 amino acids. V was pared by 4 bases and J by 1 base, with 18 bases between. CDR3 sequence reads: CASSSKLGGVGTDTQYF. The CDR3 nucleotides read TGTGCCAGCAGCTCAAAGCTGGGGGGCGTGGGCACAGATACGCAGTATTTT. The whole variable domain, remainder taken from reference TRBV7-8 and TRBJ2-3, is GAGVSQSPRYKVAKRGQDVALRCDPISGHVSLFWYQQALGQGPEFLTYFQNEAQLDKSGLPSDRFFAERPEGSVSTLKIQRTQQEDSAVYLCASSSKLGGVGTDTQYFGPGTRLTVL.

DNA of the CDR3: TGCGCCAGCGTGTTAACATTGGGGACAGGGCGAAATGGCTACACCTTC. Protein: CASVLTLGTGRNGYTF. The rearrangement uses TRBV10-2 and TRBJ1-2; 9 bases align to TRBD1. The V gene's germline CDR1 is WSHSY and CDR2 SAAADI. This CDR3 has 16 amino acids. J lost 6 bases, V lost 8 bases, and 16 bases had no gene match.

V usage is TRBV6-2 or TRBV6-3 and J usage is TRBJ2-7; possibly TRBD1 for D (6 bases). Germline V CDR1 and CDR2: MNHEY, SVGEGT. Trimming took 6 bases from V and 4 from J, leaving 16 bases between them. The CDR3 consists of 14 residues. DNA for the CDR3: TGTGCCAGCAGATCTAGAACAGGGAAGTACGAGCAGTACTTC. Translation gives CASRSRTGKYEQYF.

This clonotype was picked up a small number of times. The rearrangement joins TRBV6-6 to TRBJ2-5; 8 bases agree with TRBD1. The CDR3 loop spans 15 amino acids. CDR1 and CDR2 (germline): MNHNY, SVGAGI (reference sequence). J was trimmed by 4 bases and V by 6 bases; bases with no gene match: 10. The CDR3 loop is CASSHRGSVGETQYF. DNA for the CDR3: TGTGCCAGCAGCCACAGGGGGTCTGTTGGAGAGACCCAGTACTTC.

The V gene is TRBV7-6, the J gene TRBJ2-5; possibly TRBD2 for D (5 bases). The germline CDR1 and CDR2 sequences are SGHVS and FNYEAQ. The V and J ends lost 1 base and 4 bases respectively, with 7 bases between them. CDR3 size: 13 residues. The CDR3 DNA reads TGTGCCAGCAGCTTAGGGGCGGGAGAGACCCAGTACTTC. It yields the protein CASSLGAGETQYF.

This clonotype was counted ten times or more. Here the CDR3 reads CSALRSGNEQFF. As DNA, the CDR3 is TGCAGCGCACTTCGATCTGGCAATGAGCAGTTCTTC. The chain has TRBV29-1 and TRBJ2-1; no firm D call. Germline-derived CDR1 and CDR2 are SQVTM and ANQGSEA. V dropped 7 bases and J dropped 6 bases, with 13 bases sitting between them. This CDR3 is 12 amino acids long.

This clonotype was picked up a small number of times. The chain is built from TRBV3-1 and TRBJ2-1; 11 bases are a match to TRBD2. Trimming cost V 6 bases and J 4 bases; bases outside gene matches: 2. Germline V gives CDR1 LGHDT, CDR2 YNNKEL (reference sequence). This CDR3 region has 14 residues. CDR3 sequence: CASRTSGRYNEQFF. In DNA, the CDR3 is TGTGCCAGCAGAACTAGCGGGAGATACAATGAGCAGTTCTTC.

The chain recombines TRBV19 with TRBJ2-1; 9 bases fit TRBD2. The germline gives CDR1 LNHDA, CDR2 SQIVND (reference sequence). The CDR3 length is 16 residues. The V segment lost 1 base and the J segment 5 bases; nucleotides outside the gene matches: 6. CDR3 nucleotides: TGTGCCAGTAGTATAGTGGGTAGCGGGGGAGACAATGAGCAGTTCTTC. This codes for CASSIVGSGGDNEQFF.

The rearrangement joins TRBV28 to TRBJ1-2; no clear D gene. In germline, CDR1 is MDHEN, CDR2 SYDVKM. V lost 1 base to trimming and J lost 7 bases, with 10 bases between them. The CDR3 contains 13 residues. This CDR3 reads CASSLLSSTGYTF. CDR3 nucleotide sequence: TGTGCCAGCAGTTTATTGTCCTCCACTGGCTACACCTTC.

This clonotype appeared a few times. This chain links TRBV28 with TRBJ2-1, with a weak D call TRBD2 (5 bases). V was clipped by 10 bases and J by 6 bases, with 13 bases between them. The germline gives CDR1 MDHEN, CDR2 SYDVKM. This CDR3 is built from 12 residues. For the CDR3, the DNA is TGTGCCACCAAGGAGCGGCCCAATGAGCAGTTCTTC. Protein product: CATKERPNEQFF.

This clonotype was counted ten times or more. V and J are TRBV7-2 and TRBJ1-2; TRBD1 matches at 7 bases. Germline V lookup: CDR1 SGHTA, CDR2 FQGNSA. This CDR3 comprises 13 residues. The junction had 5 bases not matched to a gene; V was cut back by 3 bases and J by 7 bases. CDR3 sequence: CASSFKQGFGYTF. The CDR3 coding sequence is TGTGCCAGCAGCTTTAAACAGGGGTTTGGCTACACCTTC.

This clonotype was detected only a few times. V gene TRBV3-1 combines with J gene TRBJ2-7; no clear D gene. The CDR3 consists of 12 residues. V was trimmed by 5 bases and J by 2 bases, leaving 7 bases between them. In germline, CDR1 is LGHDT, CDR2 YNNKEL (reference sequence). CDR3 nucleotide sequence: TGTGCCAGCAGCGCGACCCCCTACGAGCAGTACTTC. Residues: CASSATPYEQYF.

This sequence joins TRBV12-5 and TRBJ2-3, with 7 bases lining up with TRBD1. The ends lost 4 bases at V and 0 bases at J; junction bases unmatched: 7. The CDR3 is 16 residues long. The germline V gene has CDR1 LGHNT and CDR2 FRNRAP. CDR3 loop: CASGSPGQISTDTQYF. CDR3 bases: TGTGCTAGTGGTTCCCCGGGACAGATCAGCACAGATACGCAGTATTTT.

This chain joins TRBV28 and TRBJ2-3; a possible D gene is TRBD1 (5 bases). The CDR3 sequence is 17 residues long. Germline lookup yields CDR1 MDHEN and CDR2 SYDVKM. Trimming pared 2 bases from V and 3 bases from J, leaving 18 bases between. CDR3 loop: CASSLRQSFLGTDTQYF. CDR3 in DNA: TGTGCCAGCAGTTTACGACAGTCTTTTTTAGGGACAGATACGCAGTATTTT.

This sequence joins TRBV20-1 and TRBJ1-1, with D hard to call. V was shortened by 2 bases and J by 0 bases, with 10 bases between the two germline ends. Germline V gives CDR1 DFQATT, CDR2 SNEGSKA (reference sequence). This CDR3 is built from 14 residues. The CDR3 DNA reads as TGCAGTGCTAGACCCGGACGGATGAACACTGAAGCTTTCTTT. Residues: CSARPGRMNTEAFF.

The genes are TRBV19 and TRBJ1-5; 10 bases map to TRBD1. CDR3 size: 15 residues. Germline V gene lookup returns CDR1 LNHDA and CDR2 SQIVND (reference sequence). V was pared by 5 bases and J by 5 bases, with 6 bases of the junction left unmatched. The CDR3 reads CASSGGQGEHQPQHF. The CDR3 DNA is TGTGCCAGTAGTGGAGGACAGGGGGAGCATCAGCCCCAGCATTTT. The full variable domain, completed using reference TRBV19 and TRBJ1-5, is DGGITQSPKYLFRKEGQNVTLSCEQNLNHDAMYWYRQDPGQGLRLIYYSQIVNDFQKGDIAEGYSVSREKKESFPLTVTSAQKNPTAFYLCASSGGQGEHQPQHFGDGTRLSIL.

This clonotype was seen only a few times. The V and J genes are TRBV28 and TRBJ2-1; TRBD1 matches 7 bases. Germline lookup yields CDR1 MDHEN and CDR2 SYDVKM. The CDR3 has 17 amino acids. After removal of 3 bases from V and 5 bases from J, the junction contained 13 bases not matched to a gene. CDR3 bases: TGTGCCAGCAGTTTCCTGACAGGGAGAAATAACCACAATGAGCAGTTCTTC. Its translation: CASSFLTGRNNHNEQFF.